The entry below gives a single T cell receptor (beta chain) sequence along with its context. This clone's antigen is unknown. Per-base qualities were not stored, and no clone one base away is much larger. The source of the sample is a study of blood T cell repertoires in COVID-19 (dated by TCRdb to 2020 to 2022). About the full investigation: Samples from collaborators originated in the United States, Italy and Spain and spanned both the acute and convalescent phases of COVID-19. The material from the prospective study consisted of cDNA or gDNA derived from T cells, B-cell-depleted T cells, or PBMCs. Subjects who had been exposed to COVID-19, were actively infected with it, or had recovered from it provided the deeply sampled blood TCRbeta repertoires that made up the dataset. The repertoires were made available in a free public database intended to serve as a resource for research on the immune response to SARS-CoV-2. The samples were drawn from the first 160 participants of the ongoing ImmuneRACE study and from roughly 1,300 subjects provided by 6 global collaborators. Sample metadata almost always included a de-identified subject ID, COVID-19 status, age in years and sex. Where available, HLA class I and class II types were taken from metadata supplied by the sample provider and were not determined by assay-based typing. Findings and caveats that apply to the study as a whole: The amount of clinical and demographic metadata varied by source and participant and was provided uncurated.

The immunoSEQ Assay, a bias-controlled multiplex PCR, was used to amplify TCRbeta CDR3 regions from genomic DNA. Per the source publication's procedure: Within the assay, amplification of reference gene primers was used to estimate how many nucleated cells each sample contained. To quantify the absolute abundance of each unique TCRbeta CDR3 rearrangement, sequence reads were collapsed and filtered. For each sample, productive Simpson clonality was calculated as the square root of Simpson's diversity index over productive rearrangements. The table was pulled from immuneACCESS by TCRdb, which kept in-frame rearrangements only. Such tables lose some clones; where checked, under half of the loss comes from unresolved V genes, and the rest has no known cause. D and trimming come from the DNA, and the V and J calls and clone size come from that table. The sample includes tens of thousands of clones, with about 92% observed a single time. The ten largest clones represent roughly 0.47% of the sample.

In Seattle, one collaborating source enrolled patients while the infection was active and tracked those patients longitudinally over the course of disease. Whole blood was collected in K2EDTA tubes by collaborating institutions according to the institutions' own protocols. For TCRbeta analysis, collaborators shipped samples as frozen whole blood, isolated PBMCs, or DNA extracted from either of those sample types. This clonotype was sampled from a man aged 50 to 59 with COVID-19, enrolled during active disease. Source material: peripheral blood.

The DNA reads as follows: TGCAGTGCTAGTTGGAGCGGGAGATTTCCGGGCGGGGAGCTGTTTTTT. Its product reads: CSASWSGRFPGGELFF. Recombination joined TRBV20-1 with TRBJ2-2, with 8 bases aligning to TRBD2. The CDR3 numbers 16 residues from cysteine through phenylalanine. Here the CDR3 DNA is all that survives: 48 bases in frame from base 1. Germline trimming: 3 bases from V, 7 bases from J; junction bases outside gene matches: 13. Via the germline V gene (reference sequence), CDR1 is DFQATT and CDR2 SNEGSKA.